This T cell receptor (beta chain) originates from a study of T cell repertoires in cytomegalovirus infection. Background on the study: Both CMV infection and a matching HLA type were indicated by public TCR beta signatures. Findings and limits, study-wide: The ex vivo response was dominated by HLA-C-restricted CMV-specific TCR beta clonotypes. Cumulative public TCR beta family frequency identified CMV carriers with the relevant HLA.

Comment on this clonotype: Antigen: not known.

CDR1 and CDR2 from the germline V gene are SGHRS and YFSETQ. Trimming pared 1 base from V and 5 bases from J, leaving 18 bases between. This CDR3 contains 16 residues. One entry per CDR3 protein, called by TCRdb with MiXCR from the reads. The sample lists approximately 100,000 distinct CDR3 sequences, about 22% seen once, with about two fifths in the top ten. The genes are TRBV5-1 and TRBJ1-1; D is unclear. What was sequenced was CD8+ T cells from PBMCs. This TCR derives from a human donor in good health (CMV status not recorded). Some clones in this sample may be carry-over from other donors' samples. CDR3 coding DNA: TGCGCCAGCAGCTTGTCTGTAGGGTTCGGATCGACTGAAGCTTTCTTT. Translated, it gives CASSLSVGFGSTEAFF.